This record looks at one TCR beta chain sequence and its context. The data are from a study of blood T cell repertoires in COVID-19. Germline-derived CDR1 and CDR2 are MGHRA and YSYEKL. This CDR3 is built from 16 residues. Losses at the gene ends were 4 bases for V and 8 bases for J; bases not matched to a gene: 9. Some clones are missing from TCRdb's copy, which holds only in-frame ones; the method was immunoSEQ multiplex PCR. The top ten clones hold roughly 0.86% of a sample with over 350,000 clones, approximately 89% of them seen once. Sequences were obtained from PBMCs or T cells enriched from blood (not recorded which). This chain links TRBV4-1 with TRBJ2-1; 12 bases match TRBD1. This receptor was identified in a woman in her 40s who had been exposed to COVID-19. As DNA, the CDR3 is TGCGCCAGCAGCCCTGAACCGGGACAGGGGGCAGATGAGCAGTTCTTC. Its protein is CASSPEPGQGADEQFF.